A single sample gave rise to the 29 T cell receptor beta chains below, sequenced in a study of Graves' ophthalmopathy and Graves' hyperthyroidism. TCR beta CDR3 regions were amplified from RNA transcripts. First-round RT-PCR employed HTBI primers, with a second-round multiplex PCR after it. One entry per CDR3 protein, called by TCRdb with MiXCR from the multiplex PCR reads. This table has fewer than 650,000 distinct CDR3 sequences, about a fifth appearing once. Sequences were obtained from peripheral blood. Every receptor here comes from a woman aged 18-29 years with stable Graves' hyperthyroidism. Some clones in this sample may be carry-over from other donors' samples.

This clonotype was counted many times. V is TRBV12-3 or TRBV12-4 and J is TRBJ1-2; a possible D gene is TRBD1 (5 bases). The ends were cut back, 6 bases at V and 3 bases at J, with 23 bases in the middle. The length of the CDR3 is 17 residues. This CDR3 is CASRRDRRLAEDYGYTF. In nucleotides, the CDR3 is TGTGCCAGCAGGCGGGACCGCAGACTCGCGGAAGACTATGGCTACACCTTC.

Many counts were recorded for this clonotype. The chain links TRBV28 to TRBJ2-5; a possible D gene is TRBD2 (6 bases). The germline gives CDR1 MDHEN, CDR2 SYDVKM. The V and J ends lost 5 bases and 1 base respectively, with 14 bases between them. The CDR3 covers 15 residues. CDR3 sequence reads: CASSLIAASQETQYF. The CDR3 DNA follows: TGTGCCAGCAGTCTGATAGCGGCCAGCCAAGAGACCCAGTACTTC.

This clonotype was found many times. The chain uses TRBV12-3 or TRBV12-4 and TRBJ2-3; 10 bases map to TRBD1. V lost 5 bases, J lost 4 bases, and 3 bases stayed unmatched. The CDR3 has 14 amino acids. The CDR3 coding sequence is TGTGCCAGCAGTGACAGGGGGCAGGCAGATACGCAGTATTTT. Translation: CASSDRGQADTQYF.

The V gene is TRBV5-8, the J gene TRBJ2-7; D unclear. V was cut by 5 bases and J by 1 base, with 16 bases left in between. The CDR3 has 15 amino acids. CDR1 is SGHTS and CDR2 is YDEGEE in the germline V gene. The CDR3 sequence is CASSQYPTLSYEQYF. Here the CDR3 DNA reads TGTGCCAGCAGTCAATATCCGACACTTTCCTACGAGCAGTACTTC. The whole variable domain, remainder taken from reference TRBV5-8 and TRBJ2-7, is EAGVTQSPTHLIKTRGQQATLRCSPISGHTSVYWYQQALGLGLQFLLWYDEGEERNRGNFPPRFSGRQFPNYSSELNVNALELEDSALYLCASSQYPTLSYEQYFGPGTRLTVT.

This clonotype is a singleton in its sample. V is TRBV15 and J is TRBJ1-2; D call uncertain. The CDR3 has 13 residues. Germline V CDR1 and CDR2: LNHNV, YYDKDF (reference sequence). Trimming pared 4 bases from V and 4 bases from J, leaving 10 bases between. The CDR3 reads CATSKVGFYGYTF. The CDR3 DNA is TGTGCCACCAGCAAGGTGGGGTTCTATGGCTACACCTTC.

The rearrangement links TRBV5-6 to TRBJ1-2, with 10 bases aligning to TRBD1. Germline CDR1 reads SGHDT; CDR2 reads YYEEEE. There are 15 residues in the CDR3. V trimming: 7 bases; J trimming: 4 bases; junction bases outside the gene matches: 10. The CDR3 coding sequence is TGTGCCAGCGGCTCGCAGGGACAGGGGTTCTATGGCTACACCTTC. As protein: CASGSQGQGFYGYTF.

This clonotype was counted many times. V and J are TRBV10-1 and TRBJ1-2; D is possibly TRBD1 (5 bases). The CDR3 has 14 amino acids. With 4 bases removed from V and 0 bases from J, the gap between germline ends came to 9 bases. In germline, CDR1 is WNHNN, CDR2 SYGVQD (reference sequence). CDR3 in DNA: TGCGCCAGCAGTGCAAGGGACCCTAACTATGGCTACACCTTC. Translated: CASSARDPNYGYTF.

This clonotype came up many times. The gene calls are TRBV5-1 and TRBJ2-7; 13 positions agree with TRBD2. Germline V gene sequence: CDR1 SGHRS, CDR2 YFSETQ. V lost 4 bases and J lost 3; bases outside the gene matches: 4. This CDR3 comprises 15 residues. CDR3 nucleotides: TGCGCCAGCAGCCTGGGACTAGCGGGAATCTACGAGCAGTACTTC. It yields the protein CASSLGLAGIYEQYF.

The chain uses TRBV9 and TRBJ2-5, with D perhaps matching TRBD2 (6 bases). Looked up from germline, CDR1 is SGDLS and CDR2 is YYNGEE. Trimming pared 4 bases from V and 4 bases from J, leaving 14 bases between. The CDR3 runs to 14 residues. CDR3 protein: CASSSSVGGETQYF. The CDR3 bases are TGTGCCAGCAGCAGTTCAGTGGGGGGAGAGACCCAGTACTTC.

In this sample, this clonotype turned up many times. The chain carries TRBV25-1 and TRBJ2-7; 9 bases align to TRBD2. The length of the CDR3 is 16 residues. Germline trimming cut 0 bases from V and 6 bases from J; bases unmatched to any gene: 9. The germline V gene encodes CDR1 MGHDK and CDR2 SYGVNS. The CDR3 reads CASSEYISGGNSEQYF. For the CDR3, the DNA is TGTGCCAGCAGTGAATATATCAGCGGGGGGAATTCCGAGCAGTACTTC.

This clonotype was counted at least ten times. The chain recombines TRBV19 with TRBJ2-4; no definite D call. The CDR3 has 17 residues. Germline-derived CDR1 and CDR2 are LNHDA and SQIVND (reference sequence). Deletions cut 2 bases from V and 0 bases from J, with 14 bases between. The chain's CDR3 is CASSIYPPHLAKNIQYF. For the CDR3, the DNA is TGTGCCAGTAGTATATACCCACCGCATTTAGCCAAAAACATTCAGTACTTC.

This clonotype was recorded many times. This chain's CDR3 is CASTTGREDYEQYF. The CDR3 bases are TGTGCCAGCACCACGGGGCGGGAGGACTACGAGCAGTACTTC. The chain has TRBV28 and TRBJ2-7, with 8 bases lining up with TRBD2. Germline loops: CDR1 MDHEN, CDR2 SYDVKM. CDR3 length equals 14 residues. V gave up 7 bases and J gave up 3 bases; unmatched junction bases: 8. Full variable domain (remainder filled in from reference TRBV28 and TRBJ2-7): DVKVTQSSRYLVKRTGEKVFLECVQDMDHENMFWYRQDPGLGLRLIYFSYDVKMKEKGDIPEGYSVSREKKERFSLILESASTNQTSMYLCASTTGREDYEQYFGPGTRLTVT.

This clonotype appeared many times. The V gene is TRBV28, the J gene TRBJ2-6; 8 nucleotides agree with TRBD1. The junction had 5 bases not matched to a gene; V was cut back by 7 bases and J by 0 bases. CDR1 MDHEN and CDR2 SYDVKM come from the germline V gene. The CDR3 is made up of 16 amino acids. CDR3: CASTGGGVSGANVLTF. The CDR3 DNA reads TGTGCCAGCACAGGGGGCGGGGTCTCTGGGGCCAACGTCCTGACTTTC.

This clonotype was recorded many times. The rearrangement links TRBV6-5 to TRBJ1-1; possibly TRBD1 for D (5 bases). Trimming pared 4 bases from V and 0 bases from J, leaving 9 bases between. The CDR3 is 14 amino acids. Germline V lookup: CDR1 MNHEY, CDR2 SVGAGI. The CDR3 loop is CASSSGGLNTEAFF. The CDR3 DNA follows: TGTGCCAGCAGTTCCGGGGGACTGAACACTGAAGCTTTCTTT.

This clonotype was counted many times. The chain has TRBV5-1 and TRBJ2-7, with D perhaps matching TRBD1 (5 bases). The CDR3 runs 15 residues. Germline V gives CDR1 SGHRS, CDR2 YFSETQ. The V gene lost 0 bases and the J gene lost 3 bases, with 13 bases spanning the gap. The CDR3 region has the DNA TGCGCCAGCAGCTTGGGGACATTCAACGGCTACGAGCAGTACTTC. Translating gives CASSLGTFNGYEQYF.

Remarks on this clonotype: Germline is not matched at one junction end, which may reflect a read error. This sequence joins TRBV5-6 and TRBJ2-7, with unresolved D. This CDR3 comprises 13 residues. Germline values: CDR1 SGHDT, CDR2 YYEEEE. CDR3 nucleotide sequence: TGTGCCAGCAGCCTAGGGCGTATCTACGACCAGTACTTC. Translation gives CASSLGRIYDQYF.

At least ten counts were recorded for this clonotype. The CDR3 is CASRMLVRETQYF. The CDR3, as DNA: TGTGCCAGCAGGATGCTAGTGAGGGAGACCCAGTACTTC. The genes are TRBV6-1 and TRBJ2-5; the D is unclear. V lost 6 bases to trimming and J lost 5 bases, with 13 bases between them. This CDR3 is 13 amino acids long. The germline gives CDR1 MNHNS, CDR2 SASEGT.

This clonotype was counted at least ten times. The V call is TRBV18, the J call TRBJ2-7; TRBD1 might be the D (5 bases). The germline CDR1 and CDR2 sequences are KGHSH and LQKENI. The germline V and J ends were trimmed by 3 bases and 5 bases, with 11 bases remaining between them. CDR3 size: 13 residues. This CDR3 reads CASSPKGPHEQYF. The CDR3 DNA reads TGTGCCAGCTCACCGAAGGGGCCCCACGAGCAGTACTTC.

The table lists this clonotype with many counts. The chain employs TRBV19 and TRBJ2-7; the D is unclear. CDR1 is LNHDA, CDR2 SQIVND, per germline (reference sequence). V shed 0 bases and J shed 0 bases, with 6 bases lying between them. This CDR3 contains 14 residues. CDR3 region: CASSIDGSSYEQYF. In nucleotides, the CDR3 is TGTGCCAGTAGTATAGATGGATCCTCCTACGAGCAGTACTTC.

On this clonotype: Germline is not matched at one junction end, which may reflect a read error. The chain's CDR3 is CASSGLQRSSSGNTTYF. CDR3 coding DNA: TGTGCCAGCAGCGGCTTACAACGGTCAAGCTCTGGAAACACCACATATTTT. The chain is built from TRBV9 and TRBJ1-3; D is unresolved. CDR3 length: 17 amino acids. The germline CDR1 and CDR2 sequences are SGDLS and YYNGEE.

This clonotype has a count of ten or more. The rearrangement joins TRBV20-1 to TRBJ1-2; tentative D call: TRBD1 (6 bases). The CDR3 has 17 amino acids. V was shortened by 5 bases and J by 4 bases, with 26 bases between the two germline ends. The germline V gene has CDR1 DFQATT and CDR2 SNEGSKA (reference sequence). The CDR3, as DNA: TGCAGTGCTCCCCCCTTCAGGGGTACAATCCTCGGCTATGGCTACACCTTC. This gives the protein CSAPPFRGTILGYGYTF.

This clonotype was counted many times. The chain recombines TRBV4-1 with TRBJ1-2; 7 nucleotides match TRBD1. In germline, CDR1 is MGHRA, CDR2 YSYEKL. CDR3 length: 15 amino acids. The J segment lost 0 bases and the V segment lost 4 bases, leaving 5 bases of the junction unmatched. The CDR3: CASSPRDSSNYGYTF. The CDR3 DNA sequence: TGCGCCAGCAGCCCCCGGGACAGTTCTAACTATGGCTACACCTTC.

This clonotype was seen more than once but under ten times. This rearrangement joins TRBV12-3 or TRBV12-4 to TRBJ2-7, with no clear D. V was pared by 4 bases and J by 10 bases, with 11 bases between. The CDR3 spans 11 residues. CDR3 DNA: TGTGCCAGCAGTTCTTTGGGGATACAGTACTTC. Its translation is CASSSLGIQYF.

This clonotype showed up just a few times. This could be a read error, since a much larger clone is one nucleotide away. Lacking the conserved final phenylalanine or tryptophan, this CDR3 likely reflects a read error. This chain connects TRBV12-3 or TRBV12-4 to TRBJ1-1; no reliable D call. Trimming took off 6 bases at V and 0 bases at J, with 8 bases between the two ends. The CDR3 is 13 residues long. The CDR3 here is CASRAFMNTEAFS. For the CDR3, the DNA is TGTGCCAGCAGGGCTTTTATGAACACTGAAGCTTTCTCT.

This clonotype has only a few counts. V is TRBV19 and J is TRBJ2-2; 9 bases align to TRBD1. The V gene end was trimmed by 10 bases and the J gene end by 3 bases; junction bases not matched to a gene: 6. Germline CDR1 is LNHDA and CDR2 is SQIVND (reference sequence). The CDR3 runs 14 residues. In nucleotides, the CDR3 is TGTGCCAACCGACAGGGGGATGACACCGGGGAGCTGTTTTTT. It yields the protein CANRQGDDTGELFF.

The rearrangement joins TRBV12-3 or TRBV12-4 to TRBJ2-2; 7 bases align to TRBD1. The CDR3 loop spans 16 amino acids. The V segment lost 4 bases and the J segment 2 bases; nucleotides outside the gene matches: 7. CDR3 residues: CASSWDSHPNTGELFF. The CDR3 nucleotides read TGTGCCAGCAGTTGGGACAGCCACCCCAACACCGGGGAGCTGTTTTTT.

At least ten counts were recorded for this clonotype. This chain links TRBV7-9 with TRBJ1-5, with TRBD1 matching 11 bases. V shed 5 bases and J 5 bases; nucleotides not matched to a gene: 5. The CDR3 is 15 residues long. Germline CDR1 is SEHNR and CDR2 is FQNEAQ (reference sequence). In nucleotides, the CDR3 is TGTGCCAGCAGCGAATCGGGACAGGGGGATCAGCCCCAGCATTTT. It yields the protein CASSESGQGDQPQHF.

This clonotype was counted between two and nine times. The chain couples TRBV12-3 or TRBV12-4 to TRBJ1-1, with no clear D. V was pared by 6 bases and J by 1 base, with 9 bases between. The CDR3 runs to 13 residues. The CDR3 region is CASRSAGNTEAFF. CDR3 nucleotide sequence: TGTGCCAGCAGGTCTGCAGGGAACACTGAAGCTTTCTTT.

In regard to this clonotype: This could be a read error, since a much larger clone is one nucleotide away. The V and J genes are TRBV6-1 and TRBJ2-3; tentative D call: TRBD2 (5 bases). CDR3 size: 13 residues. The germline gives CDR1 MNHNS, CDR2 SASEGT. The CDR3 loop reads CASSEITRDTRYF. The CDR3 DNA follows: TGTGCCAGCAGTGAAATAACCCGGGATACGCGGTATTTT.